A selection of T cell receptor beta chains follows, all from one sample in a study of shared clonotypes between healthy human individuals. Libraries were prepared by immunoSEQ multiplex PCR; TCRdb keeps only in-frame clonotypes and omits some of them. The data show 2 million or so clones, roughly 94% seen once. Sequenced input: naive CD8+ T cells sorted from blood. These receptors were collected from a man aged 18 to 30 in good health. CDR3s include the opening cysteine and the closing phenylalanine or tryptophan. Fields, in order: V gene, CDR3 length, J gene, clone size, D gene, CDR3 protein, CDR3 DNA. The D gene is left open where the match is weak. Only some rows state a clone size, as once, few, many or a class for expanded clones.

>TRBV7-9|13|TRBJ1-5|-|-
CASSLGGLQPQHF
TGTGCCAGCAGCTTAGGGGGGCTTCAGCCCCAGCATTTT
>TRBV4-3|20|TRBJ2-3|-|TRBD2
CASSQLTEGLAGGLTDTQYF
TGCGCCAGCAGCCAATTGACAGAGGGACTAGCGGGAGGTCTCACAGATACGCAGTATTTT
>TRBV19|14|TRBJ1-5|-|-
CASSTNTGYQPQHF
TGTGCCAGTAGTACGAACACAGGGTATCAGCCCCAGCATTTT
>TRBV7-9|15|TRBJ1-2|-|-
CASSLSPGPNKGYTF
TGTGCCAGCAGCCTATCCCCGGGCCCCAATAAAGGCTACACCTTC
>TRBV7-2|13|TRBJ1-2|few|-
CASSYGQNYGYTF
TGTGCCAGCAGCTACGGACAGAACTATGGCTACACCTTC
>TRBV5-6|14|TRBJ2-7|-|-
CASSLVELPYEQYF
TGTGCCAGCAGCTTGGTCGAGTTACCCTACGAGCAGTACTTC
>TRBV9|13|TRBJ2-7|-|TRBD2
CASSVTGGYEQYF
TGTGCCAGCAGCGTGACGGGGGGCTACGAGCAGTACTTC
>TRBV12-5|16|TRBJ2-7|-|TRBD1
CASGLVPAGTGYEQYF
TGTGCTAGTGGTTTGGTACCCGCCGGGACAGGCTACGAGCAGTACTTC
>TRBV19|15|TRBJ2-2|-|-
CASSIVSPNTGELFF
TGTGCCAGTAGTATAGTCAGCCCCAACACCGGGGAGCTGTTTTTT
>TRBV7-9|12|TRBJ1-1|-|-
CASEGGNTEAFF
TGTGCCAGCGAGGGCGGGAACACTGAAGCTTTCTTT
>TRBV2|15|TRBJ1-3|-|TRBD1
CASSDRGLPGNTIYF
TGTGCCAGCAGTGACAGGGGGCTTCCTGGAAACACCATATATTTT
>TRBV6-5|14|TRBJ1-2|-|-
CASSSGQGMGGYTF
TGTGCCAGCAGTTCCGGCCAGGGGATGGGTGGCTACACCTTC
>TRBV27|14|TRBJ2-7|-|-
CASSIAGTLYEQYF
TGTGCCAGCAGTATTGCGGGCACGCTCTACGAGCAGTACTTC
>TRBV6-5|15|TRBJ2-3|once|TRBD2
CASSDGASGSDTQYF
TGTGCCAGCTCAGACGGGGCTAGCGGGAGTGATACGCAGTATTTT
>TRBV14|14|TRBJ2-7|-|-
CASSPTGFSYEQYF
TGTGCCAGCAGCCCCACGGGCTTTTCCTACGAGCAGTACTTC
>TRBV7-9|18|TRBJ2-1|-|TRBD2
CASSILLAGSSIIDEQFF
TGTGCCAGCAGCATATTACTAGCGGGGAGTTCAATCATAGATGAGCAGTTCTTC